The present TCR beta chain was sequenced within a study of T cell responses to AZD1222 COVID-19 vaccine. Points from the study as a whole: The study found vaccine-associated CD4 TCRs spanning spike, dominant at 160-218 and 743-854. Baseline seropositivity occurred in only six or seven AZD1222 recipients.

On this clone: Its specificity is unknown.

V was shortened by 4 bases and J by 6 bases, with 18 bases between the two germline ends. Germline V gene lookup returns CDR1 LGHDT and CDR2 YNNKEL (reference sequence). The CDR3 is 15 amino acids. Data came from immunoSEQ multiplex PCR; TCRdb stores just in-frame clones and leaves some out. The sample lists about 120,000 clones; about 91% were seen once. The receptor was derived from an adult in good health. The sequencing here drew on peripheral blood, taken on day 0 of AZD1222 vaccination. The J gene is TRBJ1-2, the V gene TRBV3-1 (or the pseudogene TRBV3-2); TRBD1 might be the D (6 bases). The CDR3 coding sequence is TGTGCCAGCAGCCTAAAGAGGACAGTCGAAGATGGCTACACCTTC. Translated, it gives CASSLKRTVEDGYTF.